This T cell receptor beta chain was captured in a study of shared clonotypes between healthy human individuals (dated by TCRdb to the early 2020s). Notes on the research overall: The cohort comprised a couple of women and a few men aged 18 to 49 years. For each donor, CD4 naive and CD4 memory were each given three plates, CD8 naive was given two plates, and CD8 memory was given one plate. To estimate repertoire size and how much clonotypes are shared between individuals, the study performed deep sequencing of blood TCR repertoires from a handful of healthy adults. To increase sequencing depth and limit assay-specific biases, TCR repertoire library preparation and sequencing were carried out by different laboratories using diverse techniques. Each donor's leukapheresis produced roughly between roughly 0.85 and 9 billion PBMCs. Study-wide conclusions, independent of this receptor: The small number of donors limited the genetic and exposure-history diversity represented. Rarefaction of sorted-subset datasets indicated incomplete sequencing despite the large sequencing depth. Sampling was restricted to blood, and TCR repertoires in tissue are likely to differ from TCR repertoires in blood. Naive subsets generally had larger estimated clonotype richness than memory subsets did. Compared with non-shared clonotypes, the clonotypes found in all four sorted-subset donors had higher generation probabilities. Across four donors, approximately 4.6% of naive CD4, roughly 3.5% of naive CD8, approximately 2.5% of memory CD4, and roughly 0.41% of memory CD8 clonotypes were shared. Pairwise subsampling indicated that sequencing depth was expected to affect the degree of clonotype sharing among donors.

The germline V end is reduced by 4 bases and the J end by 5 bases; junction bases left unmatched: 4. Reading from cysteine to phenylalanine, the CDR3 counts 15 amino acids. CDR3 DNA only is kept here, 45 bases in frame from base 1. The germline V gene (reference sequence) specifies LNHDA as CDR1 and SQIVND as CDR2. Notes on this clone: There is no known antigen for this receptor. No much larger clone is present one base from it, and per-base qualities are unavailable.

Using the deep immunoSEQ assay, multiplex PCR amplified TCR CDR3 regions from genomic DNA. For each cell subset, the extracted genomic DNA was distributed evenly across all wells of several immunoSEQ 96-well plates, and each plate served as one replicate. For sorted subsets, about 210 ng of genomic DNA, equivalent to around 30,000 T cell genomes, went into each replicate PCR. Purified libraries were quantified with a Qubit 3.0 fluorometer, sized on a Bioanalyzer 2100, and re-quantified with the KAPA Library Quantification kit. Every immunoSEQ 96-well plate was sequenced on a separate single-read 150-cycle Illumina NextSeq 550 flow cell. In the source study's methods: Because only junctional sequences without quality scores were contained in the immunoSEQ output, filtering matching that applied to full-length reads could not be performed. To assign V/J genes and CDR3, sequences were annotated using PyIR, a Python wrapper for IgBLAST v1.9, with IMGT germline references. Reads were filtered out if the reads had weak V/J assignments (E-value above 1e-6), no CDR3, stop codons, out-of-frame junctions, or ambiguous translated residues. V3J clonotypes were defined as sequences sharing the same inferred V gene, J gene, and CDR3 amino acid sequence. Percentage overlap between repertoires was calculated by dividing the number of shared unique clonotypes by the size of the smaller repertoire. RTK rarefaction, the Chao1 estimator, and Recon v2.1 estimates of unobserved clonotypes were used to assess repertoire richness. Generation probabilities were computed with OLGA for all TCRbeta clonotypes obtained by the gDNA method from a handful of donors. The table comes from immuneACCESS by way of TCRdb, which keeps in-frame sequences with V and J called. Part of the clones is missing from these tables; in studies checked, under half for an unresolved V gene and the rest for unknown reasons. The V and J calls and the clone size are those of that table, but D and trimming were determined from the DNA. This sample lists roughly 700,000 clones; 90% were detected once. The ten largest clones take up more than 30% of the sample.

Healthy HIV-negative adults with no recently reported acute infections or vaccinations were included as donors. Every donor was a Caucasian adult residing in Nashville, Tennessee, USA. CD8 memory samples consisted of magnetically selected CD45RO+ cells combined with CCR7-negative CD45RA+ effector memory (TemRA) cells. Blood was collected by leukapheresis, and PBMCs were isolated by Ficoll-Histopaque density gradient centrifugation and then cryopreserved in liquid nitrogen vapor phase. Analytical flow cytometry was used to check the purity and quantity of every magnetically sorted T cell population. Genomic DNA was isolated from every sorted fraction and measured by UV absorbance on a Nanodrop 2000c.

Specimen: memory CD8+ T cells from PBMCs. Explained via the paper, the cell subset or site label denotes: CD45RO+ cells pooled with CCR7-negative TemRA cells. The sequence was obtained from a man in his late teens or twenties in good health. Some clones in this sample may be carry-over from other donors' samples. Recombination joined TRBV19 with TRBJ2-1, with 11 junctional bases fitting TRBD2. The nucleotide sequence reads TGTGCCAGTAGTAGGGGACTAGCGGCAAACAATGAGCAGTTCTTC. It specifies CASSRGLAANNEQFF.